This T cell receptor beta chain was obtained from a study of Tregs in tolerant kidney transplant recipients. Study-wide results and caveats: Validation in larger populations is needed because few patients were studied. Tregs expanded with activated donor B cells seemed most donor-specific. Changing PCR primers prevented nucleotide comparison between some patients' samples.

Concerning this clone itself: Its antigen is undetermined.

The assay was immunoSEQ multiplex PCR, and TCRdb's table has in-frame clones only and misses some. The sample holds more than 90,000 clones, more than 85% seen once. Recipients received nonmyeloablative bone marrow transplants from related graft donors, with transient mixed chimerism. Unstimulated Tregs (CD4+CD25+CD127-) and CD4+CD25- non-Tregs were sorted from PBMCs. The ends were cut back, 0 bases at V and 5 bases at J, with 13 bases in the middle. Germline V CDR1 and CDR2: MGHRA, YSYEKL. This CDR3 is 15 amino acids long. The specimen was CD4+ T cells from blood (PBMCs), collected 12 months after the transplant. This chain links TRBV4-1 with TRBJ1-2; D is perhaps TRBD1 (6 bases). The sequence derives from a human patient who received a combined kidney and bone marrow transplant. Some T cells may be provided by the graft donor. The CDR3 is CASSQDTTGWYGYTF. CDR3 DNA sequence: TGCGCCAGCAGCCAAGATACAACAGGGTGGTATGGCTACACCTTC.